Listed below are T cell receptor beta chains from one sample, sequenced in a study of T cells in localized non-small cell lung cancer. The data were produced by immunoSEQ multiplex PCR, yet TCRdb's version contains in-frame clones alone and is incomplete. The table records 50,000 to 75,000 clones, 91% of them present only once. The sequencing used peripheral blood, collected before any cancer treatment. The receptors stem from a man aged 40 to 75 with stage I lung adenocarcinoma. Each CDR3 is given with its conserved first and last residue. The D gene is left open where the match is weak. Size is omitted from some rows. Given values are once, few, many or a class for expanded clones.

NA,TRBV7-3,TRBJ2-2,TRBD2,CASSRRGLAGDTGELFF,TGTGCCAGCAGCCGACGAGGACTAGCGGGAGACACCGGGGAGCTGTTTTTT
NA,TRBV28,TRBJ2-7,NA,CASIVSGTGDYEQYF,TGTGCCAGCATCGTATCCGGGACGGGTGACTACGAGCAGTACTTC
NA,TRBV7-3,TRBJ2-5,TRBD2,CASSRTSGQETQYF,TGTGCCAGCAGCCGGACTAGCGGCCAAGAGACCCAGTACTTC
few,TRBV2,TRBJ2-6,NA,CASKDSGANVLTF,TGTGCCAGCAAGGACTCTGGGGCCAACGTCCTGACTTTC
NA,TRBV4-2,TRBJ2-7,TRBD1,CASSQELGTGNEQYF,TGTGCCAGCAGCCAAGAGCTAGGGACAGGGAACGAGCAGTACTTC
NA,TRBV4-1,TRBJ2-1,NA,CASSQEGGTSGNEQFF,TGCGCCAGCAGCCAAGAAGGAGGGACATCAGGCAATGAGCAGTTCTTC
NA,TRBV29-1,TRBJ2-3,NA,CSVDGGVGDTQYF,TGCAGCGTTGACGGAGGGGTGGGAGATACGCAGTATTTT
NA,TRBV4-1,TRBJ2-2,NA,CASSQVGAGDTGELFF,TGCGCCAGCAGCCAAGTAGGGGCAGGGGACACCGGGGAGCTGTTTTTT
NA,TRBV7-2,TRBJ1-5,TRBD1,CASSRYQGAQAPQHF,TGTGCCAGCAGCCGTTACCAGGGGGCCCAGGCGCCCCAGCATTTT
NA,TRBV5-1,TRBJ1-1,NA,CASSLETDFTTEAFF,TGCGCCAGCAGCTTGGAAACGGACTTCACCACTGAAGCTTTCTTT
NA,TRBV13,TRBJ2-1,TRBD2,CASSLGSGLAGNEQFF,TGTGCCAGCAGCTTAGGGTCTGGACTAGCTGGCAATGAGCAGTTCTTC
NA,TRBV7-9,TRBJ1-4,TRBD1,CASSLRTGVNEKLFF,TGTGCCAGCAGCTTACGGACAGGGGTAAACGAAAAACTGTTTTTT
NA,TRBV15,TRBJ1-3,TRBD1,CATSRTPGTAGNTIYF,TGTGCCACCAGCAGGACCCCCGGGACAGCTGGAAACACCATATATTTT
NA,TRBV5-4,TRBJ2-7,NA,CASRRVGSYEQYF,TGTGCCAGCAGACGTGTAGGCTCCTACGAGCAGTACTTC
NA,TRBV5-4,TRBJ2-7,NA,CASSFGASEQYF,TGTGCCAGCAGCTTCGGGGCTTCTGAGCAGTACTTC
NA,TRBV18,TRBJ2-7,TRBD1,CASSFGTGIFYEQYF,TGTGCCAGCTCTTTCGGGACAGGAATATTCTACGAGCAGTACTTC
NA,TRBV30,TRBJ2-7,NA,CAWCLGGRYEQYF,TGTGCCTGGTGTTTGGGGGGGCGATACGAGCAGTACTTC